What follows are 17 T cell receptor beta chains derived from one specimen sequenced in a study of Ad26.COV2.S vaccination and SARS-CoV-2 variants. Treatment reported: roughly 20 received Ad26.COV2.S at low or high dose, single or two shots; roughly 5 received placebo; per-sample allocation not given. Vaccine and placebo recipients were sampled on day 63 after the first injection. Clones were sequenced by immunoSEQ multiplex PCR, and TCRdb holds only the in-frame ones, with some missing. The repertoire holds about 380,000 clones, about four fifths seen once, with about 7.4% in the top ten. The specimen comprised peripheral blood, sampled in a trial of Ad26.COV2.S vaccine versus placebo. The receptor source for this set is a person aged 18-65 years who received the Ad26.COV2.S COVID-19 vaccine or a placebo.

This rearrangement joins TRBV11-3 to TRBJ1-1; D is unclear. Trimming removed 5 bases from V and 1 base from J, with 2 bases in between. Germline CDR1 SGHNT, CDR2 YENEEA. This CDR3 is built from 11 residues. The DNA for the CDR3 is TGTGCCAGCAGCCAGAACACTGAAGCTTTCTTT. It codes for CASSQNTEAFF.

The rearrangement joins TRBV5-6 to TRBJ1-2, with a tentative D call TRBD1 (5 bases). V was pared by 1 base and J by 1 base, with 8 bases between. Germline V gives CDR1 SGHDT, CDR2 YYEEEE. This CDR3 has 14 amino acids. In DNA form, the CDR3 reads TGTGCCAGCAGCTTGAGTGACAGTAACTATGGCTACACCTTC. This sequence encodes CASSLSDSNYGYTF. Full variable domain (outside the CDR3, taken from reference TRBV5-6 and TRBJ1-2): DAGVTQSPTHLIKTRGQQVTLRCSPKSGHDTVSWYQQALGQGPQFIFQYYEEEERQRGNFPDRFSGHQFPNYSSELNVNALLLGDSALYLCASSLSDSNYGYTFGSGTRLTVV.

J is TRBJ1-2 and V is TRBV6-2 or TRBV6-3; the D gene is possibly TRBD1 (5 bases). CDR3 length: 13 residues. Trimming stripped 2 bases from V and 7 bases from J, with 11 bases between. Germline assignment: CDR1 MNHEY and CDR2 SVGEGT. In DNA form, the CDR3 reads TGTGCCAGCAGTTACGGGGCAGCAAGTGGCTACACCTTC. Translation: CASSYGAASGYTF.

The chain employs TRBV3-1 (or the pseudogene TRBV3-2) and TRBJ1-3; D perhaps matches TRBD1 (6 bases). Germline V CDR1 and CDR2: LGHDT, YNNKEL (reference sequence). The CDR3 covers 16 residues. V was trimmed by 0 bases and J by 3 bases, leaving 12 bases between them. CDR3 in amino acids: CASSQDRGQHGNTIYF. CDR3 nucleotides: TGTGCCAGCAGCCAAGATCGGGGGCAGCATGGAAACACCATATATTTT.

The genes are TRBV5-6 and TRBJ1-2, with no clear D. The CDR3 totals 13 residues. V was shortened by 2 bases and J by 8 bases, with 13 bases between the two germline ends. Germline lookup yields CDR1 SGHDT and CDR2 YYEEEE. The CDR3 loop is CASSFARPQGYTF. CDR3 nucleotide sequence: TGTGCCAGCAGCTTCGCTCGCCCCCAGGGCTACACCTTC.

This clone was seen a handful of times. The chain uses TRBV6-5 and TRBJ1-1, with D possibly being TRBD1 (6 bases). The CDR3 covers 13 residues. The germline V gene has CDR1 MNHEY and CDR2 SVGAGI. With 6 bases removed from V and 5 bases from J, the gap between germline ends came to 13 bases. In DNA, the CDR3 is TGTGCCAGCAGCCGGACAGTTGAGACTGAAGCTTTCTTT. Protein sequence: CASSRTVETEAFF.

The chain couples TRBV18 to TRBJ2-1; maybe TRBD1 (5 bases). The V end was cut by 5 bases, the J end by 8 bases, with 13 bases between. CDR3 length: 13 amino acids. From germline, CDR1 is KGHSH and CDR2 LQKENI. CDR3 nucleotides: TGTGCCAGCTCAGCGATCAGGGAAGATGAGCAGTTCTTC. It codes for CASSAIREDEQFF.

The V gene is TRBV7-6, the J gene TRBJ2-1; 12 nucleotides line up with TRBD2. Trimming removed 2 bases from V and 7 bases from J; junction bases left unmatched: 6. Per the germline V gene, CDR1 is SGHVS and CDR2 is FNYEAQ. The CDR3 sequence is 16 residues long. The CDR3 nucleotides are TGTGCCAGCAGCTTACTAGCGGGAGGGCCGGAAAATGAGCAGTTCTTC. This gives the protein CASSLLAGGPENEQFF.

The chain has TRBV6-5 and TRBJ1-6; D remains unclear. The CDR3 is 13 amino acids. V was shortened by 8 bases and J by 5 bases, with 10 bases between the two germline ends. Germline V gene lookup returns CDR1 MNHEY and CDR2 SVGAGI. DNA of the CDR3: TGTGCCAGCTGCTACAGAGATAATTCACCCCTCCACTTT. The encoded protein is CASCYRDNSPLHF.

This rearrangement joins TRBV7-6 to TRBJ2-7; D is possibly TRBD1 (6 bases). In germline, CDR1 is SGHVS, CDR2 FNYEAQ. The germline V and J ends were trimmed by 1 base and 6 bases, with 10 bases remaining between them. The CDR3 runs 13 residues. Written as DNA, the CDR3 is TGTGCCAGCAGCTTAGACAGGGCCCGCGAGCAGTACTTC. Translated, it gives CASSLDRAREQYF.

The chain couples TRBV19 to TRBJ2-2; D may be TRBD2 (6 bases). This CDR3 comprises 16 residues. V was cut by 4 bases and J by 0 bases, with 12 bases left in between. CDR1 is LNHDA and CDR2 is SQIVND in the germline V gene (reference sequence). The CDR3 reads CASSKGLLANTGELFF. For the CDR3, the DNA is TGTGCCAGTAGTAAGGGACTGCTCGCGAACACCGGGGAGCTGTTTTTT.

The V call is TRBV30, the J call TRBJ2-7, with unresolved D. This CDR3 has 14 amino acids. The germline gives CDR1 GTSNPN, CDR2 SVGIG (reference sequence). Trimming removed 3 bases at V and 2 bases at J, with 14 bases between. CDR3 region: CAWRGQGRTYEQYF. CDR3 nucleotide sequence: TGTGCCTGGAGAGGCCAAGGGCGGACCTACGAGCAGTACTTC.

The chain uses TRBV19 and TRBJ2-3; tentatively, D is TRBD2 (6 bases). Germline V CDR1 and CDR2: LNHDA, SQIVND (reference sequence). The CDR3 covers 15 residues. V lost 7 bases to trimming and J lost 4 bases, with 18 bases between them. The CDR3 nucleotides read TGTGCCAGTATTGCCGGGTCCGGGGGTCCAGATACGCAGTATTTT. It is translated as CASIAGSGGPDTQYF.

The J gene is TRBJ1-2, the V gene TRBV30; D unclear. This CDR3 has 14 amino acids. Germline V lookup: CDR1 GTSNPN, CDR2 SVGIG (reference sequence). The V and J ends lost 4 bases and 0 bases respectively, with 12 bases between them. The CDR3 nucleotides are TGTGCCTGGACCGGCGCGGGCCCTAACTATGGCTACACCTTC. Translation: CAWTGAGPNYGYTF.

The chain joins TRBV12-3 or TRBV12-4 to TRBJ1-2; no clear D gene. The V end lost 6 bases, the J end lost 8 bases, and 16 bases lay between the germline ends. There are 13 residues in the CDR3. This chain's CDR3 is CASRWGSNRGYTF. The CDR3 region has the DNA TGTGCCAGCAGGTGGGGAAGCAATAGAGGCTACACCTTC.

The chain couples TRBV10-2 to TRBJ2-7, with D perhaps matching TRBD1 or TRBD2 (5 bases each). CDR1 and CDR2 from the germline V gene are WSHSY and SAAADI. The V end lost 6 bases, the J end lost 0 bases, and 12 bases lay between the germline ends. This CDR3 has 14 residues. The CDR3: CASRSGRSSYEQYF. DNA of the CDR3: TGCGCCAGCAGGTCGGGACGGAGCTCCTACGAGCAGTACTTC.

This clone was seen ten or more times. V is TRBV4-3 and J is TRBJ2-1, with 9 bases aligning to TRBD2. Trimming at V came to 4 bases and at J to 4 bases, leaving 8 bases not matched to a gene. Germline assignment: CDR1 LGHNA and CDR2 YSLEER. The CDR3 covers 16 residues. CDR3 sequence reads: CASSPSGSGGYNEQFF. The CDR3 DNA reads as TGCGCCAGCAGCCCTTCGGGTAGCGGGGGATACAATGAGCAGTTCTTC.